The source of this T cell receptor beta chain is a study of CD8 T cells in ankylosing spondylitis. The V gene end was trimmed by 6 bases and the J gene end by 5 bases; junction bases not matched to a gene: 12. This CDR3 region has 15 residues. Germline loops: CDR1 DFQATT, CDR2 SNEGSKA (reference sequence). MiXCR was run by TCRdb on the 5' RACE reads, yielding one entry per CDR3 protein. The sample lists some 330,000 distinct CDR3 sequences, 7% to 9% occurring once. This clonotype has at least ten counts. Its antigen is currently unknown. Findings of the study overall: Relatively scarce in peripheral blood, disease-linked clones were CD8+. Among TCR beta sequences, a motif of roughly 8 highly homologous variants appeared characteristic of ankylosing spondylitis blood.

Sequenced material: blood, either unsorted or a sorted T cell fraction (not recorded which). The J gene is TRBJ2-3, the V gene TRBV20-1, with TRBD2 matching over 9 bases. This receptor was identified in a male donor with ankylosing spondylitis. CDR3 DNA sequence: TGCAGTGCCCCTTGGGGAGCGGGAGGTAAAGATACGCAGTATTTT. It is translated as CSAPWGAGGKDTQYF.